This T cell receptor beta chain was documented in a study of CD8+ T cells in alopecia areata. Treatment: oral pan-JAK inhibitor, 5-10 mg twice daily. Lesional scalp tissue (obtained by punch biopsy) and peripheral blood were collected from alopecia areata patients. Comment on this clone: Antigen unknown.

The CDR3 length is 14 residues. The germline V gene has CDR1 MGHRA and CDR2 YSYEKL. V shed 6 bases and J 6 bases; nucleotides not matched to a gene: 10. Findings and caveats of the study: On tofacitinib, scalp and blood still held many of the expanded lesional clones.

As the sequencing template, cDNA was produced by extracting RNA and reverse transcribing it. Measured with immunoSEQ multiplex PCR; TCRdb has only the in-frame clones, and not every one. This table has about 4,300 clones, 69% appearing once. The sequencing used skin, collected at week 24, from a patient treated with tofacitinib. The TCR originated in a human donor with alopecia areata. V and J are TRBV4-1 and TRBJ1-1; TRBD1 agrees at 7 bases. DNA of the CDR3: TGCGCCAGCAGTCAACCCCGACAGGGCGCTGAAGCTTTCTTT. Translated: CASSQPRQGAEAFF.